One T cell receptor (beta chain) is described in this entry. From the RT-PCR reads, TCRdb called clonotypes with MiXCR, one entry per CDR3 protein. The sample has hundreds of thousands of distinct CDR3 sequences, roughly 10% seen once. V dropped 7 bases and J dropped 8 bases, with 15 bases sitting between them. CDR3 length: 13 amino acids. The germline V gene encodes CDR1 SEHNR and CDR2 FQNEAQ (reference sequence). The data were taken from a study of response to subunit inactivated influenza vaccine. This sample also appeared in a second study, on T cells expressing NK-cell markers. That paper states: As the method of synthesis, 5'RACE template switching with UMIs yielded TCR beta cDNA. HCMV seropositivity marked seven of the eight sequenced donors; one was seronegative.

The receptor comes from a man in his fifties who received an inactivated influenza vaccine. J is TRBJ2-1 and V is TRBV7-9; D possibly uses TRBD1 or TRBD2 (5 bases each). The material sequenced was PBMCs from blood, taken on the day of vaccination. The CDR3: CASMLLGRDEQFF. Here the CDR3 DNA reads TGTGCCAGCATGTTACTGGGGCGGGATGAGCAGTTCTTC.